The source of this T cell receptor beta chain is a study of blood T cell repertoires in COVID-19. Study details: The study drew acute and convalescent COVID-19 samples from the United States, Italy and Spain.

In the original workflow: How many nucleated cells were present was estimated from reference gene primer amplification. The assay was immunoSEQ multiplex PCR, and TCRdb's table has in-frame clones only and misses some. V, J and clone size derive from that table, while D and trimming were established from the DNA sequence. Of 200,000 to 300,000 clones in the sample, over 75% were seen once. Exposed participants encountered a COVID-19 case during the 2 weeks preceding study entry. In germline, CDR1 is MDHEN, CDR2 SYDVKM. This CDR3 region has 14 residues. The ends were cut back, 3 bases at V and 3 bases at J, with 6 bases in the middle.

This clonotype originated in a woman aged 40 to 55 who had been exposed to COVID-19. J is TRBJ1-6 and V is TRBV28; tentative D call: TRBD1 (5 bases). The sequenced material came from PBMCs or T cells enriched from blood (not recorded which). For the CDR3, the DNA is TGTGCCAGCAGTTTGGGGGGCTATAATTCACCCCTCCACTTT. Amino acids: CASSLGGYNSPLHF.